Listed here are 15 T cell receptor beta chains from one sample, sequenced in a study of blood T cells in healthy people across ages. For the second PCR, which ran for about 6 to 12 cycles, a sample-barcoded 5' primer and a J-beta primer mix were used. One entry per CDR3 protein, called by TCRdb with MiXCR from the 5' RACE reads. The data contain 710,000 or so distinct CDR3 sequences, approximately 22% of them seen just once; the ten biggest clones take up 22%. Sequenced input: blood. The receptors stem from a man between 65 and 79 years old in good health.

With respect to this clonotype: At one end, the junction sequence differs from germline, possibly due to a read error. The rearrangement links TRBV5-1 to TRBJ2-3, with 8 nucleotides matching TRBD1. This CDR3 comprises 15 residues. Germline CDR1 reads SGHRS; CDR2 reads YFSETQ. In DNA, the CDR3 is TGCGCCAGCAGCTTGCAGGGGGCGAGCATAGATACGCAGTATTTT. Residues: CASSLQGASIDTQYF. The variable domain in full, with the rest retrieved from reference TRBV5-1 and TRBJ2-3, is KAGVTQTPRYLIKTRGQQVTLSCSPISGHRSVSWYQQTPGQGLQFLFEYFSETQRNKGNFPGRFSGRQFSNSRSEMNVSTLELGDSALYLCASSLQGASIDTQYFGPGTRLTVL.

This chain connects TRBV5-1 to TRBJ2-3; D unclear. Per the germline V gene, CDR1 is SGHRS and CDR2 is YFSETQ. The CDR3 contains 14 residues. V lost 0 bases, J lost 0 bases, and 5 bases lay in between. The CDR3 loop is CASSLDESTDTQYF. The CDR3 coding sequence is TGCGCCAGCAGCTTGGATGAAAGCACAGATACGCAGTATTTT.

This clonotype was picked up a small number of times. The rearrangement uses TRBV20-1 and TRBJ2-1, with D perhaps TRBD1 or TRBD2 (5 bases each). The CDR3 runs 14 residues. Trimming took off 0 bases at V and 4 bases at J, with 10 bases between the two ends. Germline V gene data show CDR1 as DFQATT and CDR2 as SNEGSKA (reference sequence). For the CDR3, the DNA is TGCAGTGCTAGAGATGGGGGACCTTACAATGAGCAGTTCTTC. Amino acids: CSARDGGPYNEQFF.

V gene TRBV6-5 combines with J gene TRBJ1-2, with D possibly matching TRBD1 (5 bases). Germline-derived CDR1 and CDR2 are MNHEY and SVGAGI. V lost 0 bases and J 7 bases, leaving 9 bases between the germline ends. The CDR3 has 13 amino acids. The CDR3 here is CASSYSRDGGYTF. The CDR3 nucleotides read TGTGCCAGCAGTTACTCAAGGGACGGTGGCTACACCTTC.

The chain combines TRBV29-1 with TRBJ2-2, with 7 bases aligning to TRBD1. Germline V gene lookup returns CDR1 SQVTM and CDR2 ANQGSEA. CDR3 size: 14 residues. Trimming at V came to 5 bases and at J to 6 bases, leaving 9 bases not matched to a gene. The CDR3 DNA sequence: TGCAGCGTTACCAGGACAGGATCGGCCGGGGAGCTGTTTTTT. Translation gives CSVTRTGSAGELFF.

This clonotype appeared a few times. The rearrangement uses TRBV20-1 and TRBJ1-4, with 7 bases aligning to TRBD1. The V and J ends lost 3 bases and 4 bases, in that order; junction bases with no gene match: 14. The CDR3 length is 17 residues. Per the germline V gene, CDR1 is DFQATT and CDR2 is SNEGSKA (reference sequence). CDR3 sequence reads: CSARSQRQGSLNEKLFF. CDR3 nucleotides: TGCAGTGCTAGGAGCCAGCGACAGGGCTCCCTTAATGAAAAACTGTTTTTT.

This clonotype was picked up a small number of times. CDR3: CASSQTLKDSSAQPQHF. As DNA, the CDR3 is TGCGCCAGCAGCCAAACGCTCAAGGACAGTTCGGCTCAGCCCCAGCATTTT. This rearrangement joins TRBV4-1 to TRBJ1-5; TRBD1 is a possible D gene (6 bases). The CDR3 spans 17 residues. V was clipped by 2 bases and J by 6 bases, with 20 bases between them. CDR1 and CDR2 (germline): MGHRA, YSYEKL.

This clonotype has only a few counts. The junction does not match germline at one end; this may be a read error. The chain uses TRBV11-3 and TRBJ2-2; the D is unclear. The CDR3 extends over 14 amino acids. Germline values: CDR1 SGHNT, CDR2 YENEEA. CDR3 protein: CASSLVSSVGELFF. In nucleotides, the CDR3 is TGCGCCAGCAGCTTAGTTTCTAGTGTCGGGGAGCTGTTTTTT.

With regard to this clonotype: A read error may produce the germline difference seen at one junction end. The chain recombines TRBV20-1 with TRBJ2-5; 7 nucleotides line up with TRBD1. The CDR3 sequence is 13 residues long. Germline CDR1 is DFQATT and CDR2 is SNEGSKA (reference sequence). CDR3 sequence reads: CSAAGTAQETRYF. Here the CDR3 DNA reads TGCAGTGCGGCCGGGACAGCTCAAGAGACCCGGTACTTC.

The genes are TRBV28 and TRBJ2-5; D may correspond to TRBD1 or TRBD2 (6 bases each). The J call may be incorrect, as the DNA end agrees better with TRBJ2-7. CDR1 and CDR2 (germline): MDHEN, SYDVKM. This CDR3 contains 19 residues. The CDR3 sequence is CASSRRRTARGGWTYEQYF. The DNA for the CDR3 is TGTGCCAGCAGTAGACGGAGGACAGCCCGTGGGGGGTGGACCTACGAGCAGTACTTC.

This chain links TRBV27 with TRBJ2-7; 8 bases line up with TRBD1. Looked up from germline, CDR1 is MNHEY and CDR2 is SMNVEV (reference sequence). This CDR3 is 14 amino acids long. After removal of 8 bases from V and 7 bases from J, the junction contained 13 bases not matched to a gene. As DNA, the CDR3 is TGTGCCAGCTCAACAGGGGGATGTCTCTGGGAGCAGTACGTC. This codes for CASSTGGCLWEQYV.

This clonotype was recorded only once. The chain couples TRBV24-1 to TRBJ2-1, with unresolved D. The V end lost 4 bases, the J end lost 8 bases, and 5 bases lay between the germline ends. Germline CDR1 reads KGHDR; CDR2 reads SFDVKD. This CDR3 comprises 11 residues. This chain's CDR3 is CATSESHEQFF. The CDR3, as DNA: TGTGCCACCAGTGAGTCCCATGAGCAGTTCTTC.

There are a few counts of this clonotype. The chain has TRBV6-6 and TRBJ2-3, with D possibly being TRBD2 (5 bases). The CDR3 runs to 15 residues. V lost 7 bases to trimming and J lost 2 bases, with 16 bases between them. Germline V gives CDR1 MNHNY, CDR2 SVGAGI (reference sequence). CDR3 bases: TGTGCCAGCACCAAAAATGGGCGGGTCACAGATACGCAGTATTTT. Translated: CASTKNGRVTDTQYF.

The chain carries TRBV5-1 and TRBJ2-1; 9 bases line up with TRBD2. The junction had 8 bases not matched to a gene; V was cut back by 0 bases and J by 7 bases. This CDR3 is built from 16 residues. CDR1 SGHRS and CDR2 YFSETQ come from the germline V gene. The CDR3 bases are TGCGCCAGCAGCTTGGGCCCAGCGGGGGGCGCGAATGAGCAGTTCTTC. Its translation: CASSLGPAGGANEQFF.

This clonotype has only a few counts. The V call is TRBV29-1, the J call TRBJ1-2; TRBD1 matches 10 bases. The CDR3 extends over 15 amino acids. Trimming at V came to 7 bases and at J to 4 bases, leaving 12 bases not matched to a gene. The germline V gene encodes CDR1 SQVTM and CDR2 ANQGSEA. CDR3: CSASPGQGNLYGYTF. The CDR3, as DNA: TGCAGCGCCTCCCCGGGACAGGGGAACCTCTATGGCTACACCTTC.